This TCR beta chain comes out of a study of glioma-infiltrating T cells after dendritic cell vaccination. Clones were read by immunoSEQ multiplex PCR, and TCRdb kept only the in-frame ones, dropping some. The top ten clones hold roughly 12% of a sample with about 65,000 clones, approximately 86% of them seen once. The time point denotes: after dendritic cell vaccination, including at tumor progression/relapse. No glioblastoma patient carried an isocitrate dehydrogenase mutation. After removal of 4 bases from V and 5 bases from J, the junction contained 9 bases not matched to a gene. CDR1 and CDR2 (germline): MNHEY, SMNVEV (reference sequence). CDR3 length: 17 residues.

The TCR originated in a human donor with glioblastoma. The sample here was blood, taken after dendritic cell vaccination. V is TRBV27 and J is TRBJ1-6; 9 bases are shared with TRBD1. CDR3 nucleotides: TGTGCCAGCAGTTCCTTCACAGGGGGCTGGGATAATTCACCCCTCCACTTT. Translating gives CASSSFTGGWDNSPLHF.